A single sample is the source of the 3 T cell receptor beta chains below, sequenced in a study of blood T cell repertoires in COVID-19. The table came from immunoSEQ multiplex PCR; TCRdb's copy has only in-frame clones and leaves some out. The data hold about 330,000 clones, with more than 70% observed a single time. Sequencing was done on a sample of peripheral blood. Source of these receptors: a man aged 18 to 29 who had recovered from COVID-19.

The rearrangement uses TRBV11-1 and TRBJ1-1, with D perhaps TRBD1 (5 bases). The CDR3 runs to 15 residues. The V gene lost 1 base and the J gene lost 0 bases, with 9 bases spanning the gap. Germline V gene sequence: CDR1 SGHAT, CDR2 FQDESV (reference sequence). The CDR3 DNA reads as TGTGCCAGCAGCTTAGGACAGCTCATGAACACTGAAGCTTTCTTT. This gives the protein CASSLGQLMNTEAFF.

The V and J genes are TRBV4-2 and TRBJ2-1; TRBD2 matches at 9 bases. The germline gives CDR1 LGHNA, CDR2 YNFKEQ. V gave up 1 base and J gave up 8 bases; unmatched junction bases: 9. The length of the CDR3 is 16 residues. This CDR3 is CASSQGTAGGPHEQFF. CDR3 DNA: TGTGCCAGCAGCCAAGGGACTGCGGGAGGGCCCCATGAGCAGTTCTTC.

Regarding this clone: Other DNA sequences in the same sample also yield this CDR3. The chain recombines TRBV18 with TRBJ2-7, with 8 bases matching TRBD1. Trimming removed 3 bases from V and 0 bases from J; junction bases left unmatched: 4. The V gene's germline CDR1 is KGHSH and CDR2 LQKENI. This CDR3 is built from 15 residues. The CDR3 reads CASSPRTGSSYEQYF. CDR3 coding DNA: TGTGCCAGCTCACCTCGGACAGGGAGCTCCTACGAGCAGTACTTC. Supplemented by reference TRBV18 and TRBJ2-7, the full variable domain reads NAGVMQNPRHLVRRRGQEARLRCSPMKGHSHVYWYRQLPEEGLKFMVYLQKENIIDESGMPKERFSAEFPKEGPSILRIQQVVRGDSAAYFCASSPRTGSSYEQYFGPGTRLTVT.